The next 15 T cell receptor beta chains were all read from a single sample in a study of T cell repertoires in cytomegalovirus infection. Each CDR3 protein is one row after TCRdb ran MiXCR on the reads. The repertoire holds around 500,000 distinct CDR3 sequences, with approximately 40% as singletons. These receptors' targets are unknown. The sequencing used cultured PBMCs, collected from culture after CMV antigen stimulation. The source is a human donor in good health (CMV status not recorded). Some clones in this sample may be carry-over from other donors' samples.

The genes are TRBV12-3 or TRBV12-4 and TRBJ1-2; 8 bases match TRBD1. V lost 3 bases, J lost 0 bases, and 6 bases stayed unmatched. The CDR3 is 16 residues long. The CDR3 region has the DNA TGTGCCAGCAGTTTCCTGGACAGGGCGGCTAACTATGGCTACACCTTC. Translating gives CASSFLDRAANYGYTF.

In this sample, this clonotype turned up a few times. The chain employs TRBV20-1 and TRBJ2-7; 9 bases are shared with TRBD1. The germline gives CDR1 DFQATT, CDR2 SNEGSKA (reference sequence). V shed 4 bases and J 3 bases; nucleotides not matched to a gene: 13. The CDR3 sequence is 16 residues long. In nucleotides, the CDR3 is TGCAGTGCTAAAAATAGAGCGGGACAGGGTTTCTACGAGCAGTACTTC. This encodes CSAKNRAGQGFYEQYF.

This clonotype was counted only a few times. The CDR3 bases are TGCAGTGCTAGTCCTTTGGCCCGGAGGGGGTTCAATGAGCAGTTCTTC. This sequence encodes CSASPLARRGFNEQFF. V usage is TRBV20-1 and J usage is TRBJ2-1, with D perhaps TRBD1 or TRBD2 (6 bases each). V was clipped by 3 bases and J by 6 bases, with 21 bases between them. CDR1 is DFQATT and CDR2 is SNEGSKA in the germline V gene (reference sequence). The CDR3 runs to 16 residues.

The rearrangement links TRBV20-1 to TRBJ2-3; D may correspond to TRBD1 or TRBD2 (5 bases each). The V and J ends lost 7 bases and 4 bases respectively, with 12 bases between them. This CDR3 has 12 amino acids. Germline V gene lookup returns CDR1 DFQATT and CDR2 SNEGSKA (reference sequence). The CDR3 spells CSGRGDADTQYF. The CDR3 DNA sequence: TGCAGTGGGAGAGGGGATGCAGATACGCAGTATTTT.

This clonotype was seen a handful of times. The CDR3 reads CASSPGRAGEQYF. The CDR3 nucleotides read TGTGCCAGCAGCCCCGGCAGGGCGGGCGAGCAGTACTTC. J is TRBJ2-7 and V is TRBV7-6, with D possibly being TRBD1 or TRBD2 (5 bases each). The CDR3 consists of 13 residues. Germline assignment: CDR1 SGHVS and CDR2 FNYEAQ. V was cut by 5 bases and J by 6 bases, with 14 bases left in between.

This chain joins TRBV6-1 and TRBJ2-3, with TRBD2 identical over 13 bases. Germline assignment: CDR1 MNHNS and CDR2 SASEGT. This CDR3 has 17 amino acids. V was pared by 2 bases and J by 1 base, with 3 bases of the junction left unmatched. As DNA, the CDR3 is TGTGCCAGCAGTGAAACTAGCGGGGGGGTTGGCACAGATACGCAGTATTTT. Its translation: CASSETSGGVGTDTQYF.

This chain links TRBV18 with TRBJ2-1; the D is unclear. Germline V gene sequence: CDR1 KGHSH, CDR2 LQKENI. Trimming cost V 3 bases and J 5 bases, with 17 bases left between them. The length of the CDR3 is 16 residues. CDR3 nucleotide sequence: TGTGCCAGCTCACCTACGTTAGGAACCTCTGACAATGAGCAGTTCTTC. As protein: CASSPTLGTSDNEQFF.

The rearrangement uses TRBV7-2 and TRBJ2-2; 7 nucleotides agree with TRBD2. CDR1 SGHTA and CDR2 FQGNSA come from the germline V gene. The CDR3 totals 15 residues. V was pared by 11 bases and J by 4 bases, with 13 bases of the junction left unmatched. CDR3 nucleotide sequence: TGTGCCTCAAAGAGGGGCGGGGAGGGCACCGGGGAGCTGTTTTTT. It encodes CASKRGGEGTGELFF.

The rearrangement links TRBV7-2 to TRBJ1-2, with D maybe TRBD1 (5 bases). The CDR3 has 18 residues. Trimming took 5 bases from V and 0 from J, leaving 22 bases between them. CDR1 is SGHTA, CDR2 FQGNSA, per germline. As DNA, the CDR3 is TGTGCCAGCAGCCCTACAGGTGTTGAACGAGTTGCTAACTATGGCTACACCTTC. The encoded protein is CASSPTGVERVANYGYTF.

The genes are TRBV28 and TRBJ1-4; D not resolved. Germline V gene data show CDR1 as MDHEN and CDR2 as SYDVKM. The CDR3 runs to 11 residues. V lost 6 bases and J lost 7, with 6 bases in between. The CDR3 nucleotides read TGTGCCAGCAGGCGGGGTGAAAAACTGTTTTTT. Protein product: CASRRGEKLFF.

The chain joins TRBV28 to TRBJ2-7; D is unresolved. Germline V gene sequence: CDR1 MDHEN, CDR2 SYDVKM. Trimming cost V 2 bases and J 2 bases, with 10 bases left between them. The CDR3 has 14 residues. CDR3 nucleotide sequence: TGTGCCAGCAGTTTAATGGGTAAAGCCTACGAGCAGTACTTC. Protein: CASSLMGKAYEQYF.

This clonotype was recorded a few times. The gene calls are TRBV28 and TRBJ2-3; possibly TRBD2 for D (7 bases). Germline V lookup: CDR1 MDHEN, CDR2 SYDVKM. The CDR3 length is 17 residues. The V gene lost 4 bases and the J gene lost 0 bases, with 17 bases spanning the gap. The CDR3 nucleotides read TGTGCCAGCAGTTCGCCTGGGGGGGCGATTAGCACAGATACGCAGTATTTT. Translating it yields CASSSPGGAISTDTQYF. The variable domain in full, with the rest retrieved from reference TRBV28 and TRBJ2-3, is DVKVTQSSRYLVKRTGEKVFLECVQDMDHENMFWYRQDPGLGLRLIYFSYDVKMKEKGDIPEGYSVSREKKERFSLILESASTNQTSMYLCASSSPGGAISTDTQYFGPGTRLTVL.

This clonotype showed up just a few times. The rearrangement uses TRBV4-1 and TRBJ2-1; 10 bases line up with TRBD2. The germline CDR1 and CDR2 sequences are MGHRA and YSYEKL. The CDR3 is made up of 16 amino acids. V dropped 1 base and J dropped 3; count of bases not matched to a gene: 3. CDR3 bases: TGCGCCAGCAGCCAAGGCCGGACTAGCGGCTACAATGAGCAGTTCTTC. Translated: CASSQGRTSGYNEQFF.

In DNA, the CDR3 is TGTGCCAGCAGCTTGGCGGGACAGGGATTTCGTTCACCCCTCCACTTT. Its translation is CASSLAGQGFRSPLHF. The genes are TRBV5-6 and TRBJ1-6; 9 nucleotides match TRBD1. This CDR3 has 16 amino acids. The V gene's germline CDR1 is SGHDT and CDR2 YYEEEE. With V trimmed by 0 bases and J by 9 bases, 7 bases remained unmatched.

This chain's CDR3 is CASSERERGSGANVLTF. In nucleotides, the CDR3 is TGTGCCAGCAGCGAGCGGGAGAGGGGCTCTGGGGCCAACGTCCTGACTTTC. The chain employs TRBV6-2 or TRBV6-3 and TRBJ2-6, with TRBD2 identical over 8 bases. V shed 6 bases and J 0 bases; nucleotides not matched to a gene: 7. In germline, CDR1 is MNHEY, CDR2 SVGEGT. The CDR3 is 17 residues long.